This T cell receptor beta chain is drawn from a study of T cell repertoires in cytomegalovirus infection. Study conclusions and caveats: Cumulative public TCR beta family frequency identified CMV carriers with the relevant HLA. What dominated the ex vivo response were HLA-C-restricted CMV-specific TCR beta clonotypes.

This clonotype was observed at least ten times. The antigen is not known. One entry per CDR3 protein results from TCRdb running MiXCR on the reads. The data hold 130,000 or so distinct CDR3 sequences, with 6.5% observed a single time. Trimming removed 6 bases from V and 2 bases from J, with 5 bases in between. The CDR3 runs to 13 residues. CDR1 is MNHEY, CDR2 SMNVEV, per germline (reference sequence). What was sequenced was PBMCs. The chain is built from TRBV27 and TRBJ2-6; no firm D call. The clonotype originates from a human donor in good health (CMV status not recorded). Some clones in this sample may be carry-over from other donors' samples. The CDR3 here is CASRGAGANVLTF. The DNA of the CDR3 is TGTGCCAGCAGGGGCGCTGGGGCCAACGTCCTGACTTTC.